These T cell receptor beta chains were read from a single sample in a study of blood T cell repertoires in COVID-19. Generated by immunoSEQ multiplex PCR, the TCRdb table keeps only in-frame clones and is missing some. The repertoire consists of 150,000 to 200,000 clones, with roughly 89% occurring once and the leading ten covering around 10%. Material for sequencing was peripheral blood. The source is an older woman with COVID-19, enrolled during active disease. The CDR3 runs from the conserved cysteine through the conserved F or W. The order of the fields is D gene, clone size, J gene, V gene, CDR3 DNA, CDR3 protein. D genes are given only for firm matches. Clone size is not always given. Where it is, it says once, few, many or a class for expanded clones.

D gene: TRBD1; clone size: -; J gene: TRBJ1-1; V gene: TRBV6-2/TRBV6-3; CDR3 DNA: TGTGCCAGCAGCAGGACAGGGGAAACTTTCTTT; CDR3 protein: CASSRTGETFF
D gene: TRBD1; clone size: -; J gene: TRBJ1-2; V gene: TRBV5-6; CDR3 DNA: TGTGCCAGCAGCCTCCGACAGGGCAGCTGGGACTATGGCTACACCTTC; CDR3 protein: CASSLRQGSWDYGYTF
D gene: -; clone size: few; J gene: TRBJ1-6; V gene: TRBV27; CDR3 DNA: TGTGCCAGCAGTTTGGCGGGGCGACTGGATTCACCCCTCCACTTT; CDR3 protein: CASSLAGRLDSPLHF
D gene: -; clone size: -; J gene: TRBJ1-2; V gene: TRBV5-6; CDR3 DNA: TGTGCCAGCAGCTTGTTCGCCGGGGACTATGGCTACACCTTC; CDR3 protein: CASSLFAGDYGYTF
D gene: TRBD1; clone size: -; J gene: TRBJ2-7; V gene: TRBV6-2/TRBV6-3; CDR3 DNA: TGTGCCAGCAGTTACTCGGGGACAGGGTGGTTATCGATCGAGCAGTACTTC; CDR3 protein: CASSYSGTGWLSIEQYF
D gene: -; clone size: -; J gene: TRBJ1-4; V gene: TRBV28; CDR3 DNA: TGTGCCAGCATACGGGATCAGAGGGAAAAACTGTTTTTT; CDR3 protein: CASIRDQREKLFF
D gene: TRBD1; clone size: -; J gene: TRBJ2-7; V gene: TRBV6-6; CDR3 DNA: TGTGCCAGCAGTTACTCGAATAGGGGGCGAACGGGCGAGCAGTACTTC; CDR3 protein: CASSYSNRGRTGEQYF
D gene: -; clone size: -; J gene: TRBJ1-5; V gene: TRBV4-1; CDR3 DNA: TGCGCCAGCAGCCAAGACGCGAATCAGCCCCAGCATTTT; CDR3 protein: CASSQDANQPQHF
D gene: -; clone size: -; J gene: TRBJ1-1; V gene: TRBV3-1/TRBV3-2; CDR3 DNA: TGTGCCAGCAGCCAACTCGACAGGAACACTGAAGCTTTCTTT; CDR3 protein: CASSQLDRNTEAFF
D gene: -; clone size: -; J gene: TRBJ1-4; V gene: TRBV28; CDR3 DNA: TGTGCCAGCAGTATAAGGAGGGGGGGGCTTGGTGAAAAACTGTTTTTT; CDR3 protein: CASSIRRGGLGEKLFF
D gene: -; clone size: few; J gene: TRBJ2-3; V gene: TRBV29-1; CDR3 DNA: TGCAGCGTAGCCGGGACACCAAATCCCACAGATACGCAGTATTTT; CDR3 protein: CSVAGTPNPTDTQYF
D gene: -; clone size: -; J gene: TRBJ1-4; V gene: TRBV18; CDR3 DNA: TGTGCCAGCTCATCTCAGGGTAATGAAAAACTGTTTTTT; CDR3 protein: CASSSQGNEKLFF
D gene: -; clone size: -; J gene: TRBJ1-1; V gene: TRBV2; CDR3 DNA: TGTGCCAGCAACCAAGTCCCTTCAGGCACTGAAGCTTTCTTT; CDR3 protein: CASNQVPSGTEAFF
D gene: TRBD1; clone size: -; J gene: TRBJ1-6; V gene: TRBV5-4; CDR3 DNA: TGTGCCAGCAGCCCCGGACAGGCAGTCAGCTCGAAAAATTCACCCCTCCACTTT; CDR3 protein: CASSPGQAVSSKNSPLHF
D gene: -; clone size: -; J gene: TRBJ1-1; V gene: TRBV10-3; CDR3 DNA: TGTGCCATCAGTGAAACTCCCTCGGGGGAGAACACTGAAGCTTTCTTT; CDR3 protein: CAISETPSGENTEAFF
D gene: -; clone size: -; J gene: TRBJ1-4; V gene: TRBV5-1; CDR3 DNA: TGCGCCAGCAGCTTGGGTGATGAGGTACAGGGAGGGAAACTGTTTTTT; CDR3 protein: CASSLGDEVQGGKLFF
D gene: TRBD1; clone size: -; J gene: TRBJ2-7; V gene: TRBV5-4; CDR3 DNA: TGTGCCAGCAGCGTTGACAGGGGACAAACCTACGAGCAGTACTTC; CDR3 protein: CASSVDRGQTYEQYF
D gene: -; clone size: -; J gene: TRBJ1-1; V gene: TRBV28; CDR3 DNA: TGTGCCAGCTGGACAGAGGGTGAGGGCACTGAAGCTTTCTTT; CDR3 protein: CASWTEGEGTEAFF
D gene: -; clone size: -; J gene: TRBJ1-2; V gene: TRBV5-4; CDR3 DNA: TGTGCCAGCAGCTTGTCCGCCAGCGACTATGGCTACACCTTC; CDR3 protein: CASSLSASDYGYTF
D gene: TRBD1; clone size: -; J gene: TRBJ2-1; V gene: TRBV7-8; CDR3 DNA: TGTGCCAGCAGCTTAAGAGACAGGGGTCTCTATTCCTACAATGAGCAGTTCTTC; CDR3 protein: CASSLRDRGLYSYNEQFF
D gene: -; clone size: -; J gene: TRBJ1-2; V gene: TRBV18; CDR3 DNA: TGTGCCAGCTCTCGGGGGATTAGGGGCTACACCTTC; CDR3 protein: CASSRGIRGYTF
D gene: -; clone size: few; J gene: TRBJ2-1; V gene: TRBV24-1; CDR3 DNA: TGTGCCACCAGTGCCCCTCCCAGGGGAAACGGCAATGAGCAGTTCTTC; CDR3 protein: CATSAPPRGNGNEQFF
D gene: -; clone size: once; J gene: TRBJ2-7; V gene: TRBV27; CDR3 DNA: TGTGCCAGCAGTAGGGGCTACGAGCAGTACTTC; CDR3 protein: CASSRGYEQYF
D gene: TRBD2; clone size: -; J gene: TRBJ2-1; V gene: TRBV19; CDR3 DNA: TGTGCCAGTAGTATGGCCCGGACTAGCGGGGGTTACAATGAGCAGTTCTTC; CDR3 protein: CASSMARTSGGYNEQFF
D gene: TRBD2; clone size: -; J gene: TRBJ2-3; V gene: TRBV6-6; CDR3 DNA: TGTGCCAGCAGTTACGCGGGGGGCACAGATACGCAGTATTTT; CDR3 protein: CASSYAGGTDTQYF
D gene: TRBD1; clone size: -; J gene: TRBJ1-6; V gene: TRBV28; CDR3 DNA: TGTGCCAGCAGGCTGGGACAGGGTCCCGGGGCACCCCTCCACTTT; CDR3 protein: CASRLGQGPGAPLHF
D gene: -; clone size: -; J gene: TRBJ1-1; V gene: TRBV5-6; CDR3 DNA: TGTGCCAGCAGCTTTAGCACTGAAGCTTTCTTT; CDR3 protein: CASSFSTEAFF
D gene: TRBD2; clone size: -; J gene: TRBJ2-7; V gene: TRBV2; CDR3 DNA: TGTGCCAGCAACCCCGGGCGGGGGGCTGGGGAGCAGTACTTC; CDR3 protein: CASNPGRGAGEQYF
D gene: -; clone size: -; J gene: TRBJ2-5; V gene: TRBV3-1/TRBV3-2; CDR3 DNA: TGTGCCAGCAGCCCGCGGGGGCTCCAAGAGACCCAGTACTTC; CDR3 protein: CASSPRGLQETQYF
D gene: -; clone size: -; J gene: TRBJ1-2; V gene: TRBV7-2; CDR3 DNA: TGTGCCAGCAGCTTTTACCAGGATGGCTACACCTTC; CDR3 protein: CASSFYQDGYTF
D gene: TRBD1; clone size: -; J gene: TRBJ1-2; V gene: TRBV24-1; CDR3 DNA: TGTGCCACCAGTGGTGGCAGGGGGCTTGGCTACACCTTC; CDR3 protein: CATSGGRGLGYTF
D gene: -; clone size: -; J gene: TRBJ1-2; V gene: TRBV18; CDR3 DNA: TGTGCCAGCTCACCAAAGACAGGTGTAGGTGGCTACACCTTC; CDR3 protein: CASSPKTGVGGYTF
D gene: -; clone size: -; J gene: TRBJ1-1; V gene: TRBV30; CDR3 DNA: TGTGCCTGGAGAGTCGGGGCGGGGTTAAGTGAAGCTTTCTTT; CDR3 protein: CAWRVGAGLSEAFF
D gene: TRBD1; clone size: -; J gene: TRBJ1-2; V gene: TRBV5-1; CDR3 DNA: TGCGCCAGCAGCTCCGGACAGGGGAAGATTGGCTACACCTTC; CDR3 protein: CASSSGQGKIGYTF
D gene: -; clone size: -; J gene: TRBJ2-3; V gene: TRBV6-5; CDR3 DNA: TGTGCCAGCCAACCACCGGGTACAGATACGCAGTATTTT; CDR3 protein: CASQPPGTDTQYF
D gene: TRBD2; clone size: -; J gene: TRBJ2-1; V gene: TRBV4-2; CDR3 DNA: TGTGCCAGCAGCCAACAGGAGGGGACTAGCGGGGGGGAGCAGTTCTTC; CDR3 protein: CASSQQEGTSGGEQFF
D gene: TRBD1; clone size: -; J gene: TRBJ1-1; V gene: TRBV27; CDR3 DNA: TGTGCCAGCAGTCTCAGGGGACAGGCTGAAGCTTTCTTT; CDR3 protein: CASSLRGQAEAFF
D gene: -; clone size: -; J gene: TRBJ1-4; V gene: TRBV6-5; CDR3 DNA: TGTGCCAGCAGACCCACAAGGAGGTCGGGTGAAAAACTGTTTTTT; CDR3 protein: CASRPTRRSGEKLFF
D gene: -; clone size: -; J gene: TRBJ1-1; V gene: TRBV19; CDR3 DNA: TGTGCCAGTTGCCCCGGGTTGATCGGATTCCGAGCTTTCTTT; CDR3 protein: CASCPGLIGFRAFF
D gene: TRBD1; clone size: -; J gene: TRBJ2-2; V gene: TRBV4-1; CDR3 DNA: TGCGCCAGCAGCTCCCGGGACAGAGACACCGGGGAGCTGTTTTTT; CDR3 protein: CASSSRDRDTGELFF
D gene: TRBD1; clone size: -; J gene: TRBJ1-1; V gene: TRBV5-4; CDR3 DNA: TGTGCCAGCAGCCCCGGGACAGGGGGCGGGAGCACTGAAGCTTTCTTT; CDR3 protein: CASSPGTGGGSTEAFF
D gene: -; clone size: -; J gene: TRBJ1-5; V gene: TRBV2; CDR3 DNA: TGTGCCAGCAGGACCATGACAGGTCAGCCCCAGCATTTT; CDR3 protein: CASRTMTGQPQHF
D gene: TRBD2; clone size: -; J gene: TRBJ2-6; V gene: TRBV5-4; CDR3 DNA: TGTGCCAGCAGCCGTGTGGGAGCGGGAAGCCGTTCTGGGGCCAACGTCCTGACTTTC; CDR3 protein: CASSRVGAGSRSGANVLTF
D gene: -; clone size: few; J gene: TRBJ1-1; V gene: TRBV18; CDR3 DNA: TGTGCCAGCTCACCGCAGCGGGACACTGAAGCTTTCTTT; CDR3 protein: CASSPQRDTEAFF
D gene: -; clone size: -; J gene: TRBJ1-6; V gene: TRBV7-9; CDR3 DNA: TGTGCCAGCAGCCCGGGACGGGGGAATTCACCCCTCCACTTT; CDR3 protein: CASSPGRGNSPLHF
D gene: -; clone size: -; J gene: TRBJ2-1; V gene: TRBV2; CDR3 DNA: TGTGCCAGCAGTGTGGAGGACAGACCTTACAATGAGCAGTTCTTC; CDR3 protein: CASSVEDRPYNEQFF
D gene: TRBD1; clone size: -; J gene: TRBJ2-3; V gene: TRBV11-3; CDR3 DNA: TGTGCCAGCAGCCCAGGGGGCGCCGGGACAGATACGCAGTATTTT; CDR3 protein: CASSPGGAGTDTQYF
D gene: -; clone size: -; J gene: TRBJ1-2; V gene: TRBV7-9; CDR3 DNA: TGTGCCAGCAGCCTCAGCTATGGCTACACCTTC; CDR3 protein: CASSLSYGYTF
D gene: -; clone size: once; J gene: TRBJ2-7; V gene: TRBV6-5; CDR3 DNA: TGTGCCAGCACCGGGACATTCTACGAGCAGTACTTC; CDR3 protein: CASTGTFYEQYF
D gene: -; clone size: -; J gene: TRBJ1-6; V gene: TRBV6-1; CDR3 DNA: TGTGCCAGCAGTGAAGGGCATTCCCCCCTCCACTTT; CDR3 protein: CASSEGHSPLHF
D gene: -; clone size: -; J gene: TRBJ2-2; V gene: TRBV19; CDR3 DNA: TGTGCCAGTAGTATAGGGGCAGGGATTACCGGGGAGCTGTTTTTT; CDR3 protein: CASSIGAGITGELFF
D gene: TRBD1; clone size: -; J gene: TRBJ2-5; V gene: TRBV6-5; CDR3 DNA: TGTGCCAGCAATCCCAGACAGGGGCGGGAGACCCAGTACTTC; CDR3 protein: CASNPRQGRETQYF
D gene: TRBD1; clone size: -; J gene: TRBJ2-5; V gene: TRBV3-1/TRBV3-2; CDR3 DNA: TGTGCCAGCCAGGACAGGGGAGGGGAGACCCAGTACTTC; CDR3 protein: CASQDRGGETQYF